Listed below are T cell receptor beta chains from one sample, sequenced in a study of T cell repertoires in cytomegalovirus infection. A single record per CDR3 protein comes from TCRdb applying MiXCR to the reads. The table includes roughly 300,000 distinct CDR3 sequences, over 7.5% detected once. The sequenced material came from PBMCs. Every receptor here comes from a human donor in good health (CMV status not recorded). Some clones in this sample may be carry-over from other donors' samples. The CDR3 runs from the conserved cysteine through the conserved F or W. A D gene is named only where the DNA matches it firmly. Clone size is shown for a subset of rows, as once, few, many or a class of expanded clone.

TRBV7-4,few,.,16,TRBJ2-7,CASSETVTGVPYEQYF
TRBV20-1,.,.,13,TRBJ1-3,CSARRTDGNTIYF
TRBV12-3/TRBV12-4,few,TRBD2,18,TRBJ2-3,CASSWASGGRFSTDTQYF
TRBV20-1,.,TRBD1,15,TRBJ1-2,CSARVPRDRQYGYTF
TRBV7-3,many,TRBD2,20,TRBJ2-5,CASSLTGSLAGGPAGETQYF
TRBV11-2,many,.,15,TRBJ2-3,CASSLRLSVTDTQYF
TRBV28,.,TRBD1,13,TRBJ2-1,CASSWDREDEQFF
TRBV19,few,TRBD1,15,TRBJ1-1,CASTPGGRGDTEAFF
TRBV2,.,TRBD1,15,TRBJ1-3,CASSGRQGSGNTIYF
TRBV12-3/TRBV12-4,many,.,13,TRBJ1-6,CASSFLVDSPLHF
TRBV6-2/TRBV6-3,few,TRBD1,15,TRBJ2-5,CASHQARQGQETQYF
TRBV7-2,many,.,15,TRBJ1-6,CASSLARPGSSPLHF
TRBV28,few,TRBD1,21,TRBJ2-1,CASSFLPGQGKVRGSYNEQFF
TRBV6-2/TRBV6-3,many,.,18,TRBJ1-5,CASSWKSEQGYSNQPQHF
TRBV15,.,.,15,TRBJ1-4,CATSRVRDTNEKLFF
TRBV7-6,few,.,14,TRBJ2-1,CASSLAGAKNEQFF
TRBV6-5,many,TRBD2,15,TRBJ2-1,CASTKAGGRYNEQFF
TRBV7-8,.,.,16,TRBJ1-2,CASSPRDGTDRYGYTF
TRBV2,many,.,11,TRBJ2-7,CASRIRHEQYF
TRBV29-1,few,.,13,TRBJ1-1,CSVPGAGHTEAFF
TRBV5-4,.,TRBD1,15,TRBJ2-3,CASSYEGARADTQYF
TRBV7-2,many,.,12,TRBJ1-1,CASSYGGTEAFF
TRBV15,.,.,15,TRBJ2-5,CATSGEGLPVETQYF
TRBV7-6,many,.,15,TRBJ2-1,CASSSPGQGYNEQFF
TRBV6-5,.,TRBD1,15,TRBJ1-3,CASSRYRGPGNTIYF
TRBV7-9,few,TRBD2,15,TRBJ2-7,CASSPSLAGLYEQYF
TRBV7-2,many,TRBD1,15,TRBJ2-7,CASSLQGATSYEQYF
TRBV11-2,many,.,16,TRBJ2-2,CASSSPAGANTGELFF
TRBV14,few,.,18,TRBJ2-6,CASSQNWGSLSGANVLTF
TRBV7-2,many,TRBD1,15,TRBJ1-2,CASSQGQQGYNGYTF
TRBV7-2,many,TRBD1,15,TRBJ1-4,CASSLMGQGNEKLFF
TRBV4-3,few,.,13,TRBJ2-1,CASSRGLAPSQFF
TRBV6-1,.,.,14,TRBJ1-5,CASSYVLQDQPQHF
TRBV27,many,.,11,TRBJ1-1,CASSDQVEAFF
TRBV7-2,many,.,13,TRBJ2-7,CASSSAPKYEQYF
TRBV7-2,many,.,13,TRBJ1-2,CASSLDRVYGYTF
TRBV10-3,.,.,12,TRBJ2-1,CAISERTNEQFF
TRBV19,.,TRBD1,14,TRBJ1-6,CASKTGRNNSPLHF
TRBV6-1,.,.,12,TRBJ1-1,CASSEGLIEAFF
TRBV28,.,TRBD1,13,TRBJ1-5,CASRTGGSQPQHF
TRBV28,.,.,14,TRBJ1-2,CASSPNRGVDSYTF
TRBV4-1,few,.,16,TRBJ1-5,CASSLTPGHNGGAQHF
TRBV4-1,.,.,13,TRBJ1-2,CASSHVRVDGYTF
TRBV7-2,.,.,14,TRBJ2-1,CASSFTSRGYEQFF
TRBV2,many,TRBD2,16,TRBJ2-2,CASRPGTSGSPGELFF
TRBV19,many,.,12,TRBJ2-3,CASSIWGDTQYF
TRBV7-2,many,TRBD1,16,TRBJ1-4,CASSLTPGQGNEKLFF
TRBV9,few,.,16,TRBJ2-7,CASSVGTGRYFYEQYF
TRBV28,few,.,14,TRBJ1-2,CASTRWGSNYGYTF
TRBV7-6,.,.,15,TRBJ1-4,CASSLVPGNGEKLFF
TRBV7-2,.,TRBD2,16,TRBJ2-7,CASSSAGLAVPYEQYF
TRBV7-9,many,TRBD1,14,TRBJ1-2,CASSPRDRDGGYTF
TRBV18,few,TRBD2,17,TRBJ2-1,CASSPRPGTSGYNEQFF